This TCR beta chain derives from a study of CD8+CD57+ T cells in acquired aplastic anemia. Whole-study context: DNA recovered from sorted CD4+ and CD8+ cells had a mean of approximately 3 ug. Whole-study results and caveats: Patients and healthy controls showed no significant CD8+ Simpson's diversity difference.

This clonotype was seen ten or more times. Its specificity is unknown. Genomic DNA was employed as the template in profiling TCR beta VDJ and CDR3. From the reads, TCRdb called clonotypes with MiXCR, one entry per CDR3 protein. The sample has 200,000 to 250,000 distinct CDR3 sequences, roughly 50% seen once. This CDR3 spans 17 amino acids. J was trimmed by 3 bases and V by 6 bases; bases with no gene match: 15. Germline CDR1 and CDR2: MNHEY and SVGAGI. All sequencing subjects had displayed CD8+CD57+ cell expansion on flow cytometry. The study sampled blood from patients who had received no therapy. The source of this sequence is a human donor with aplastic anemia. Sample: sorted CD4+, CD8+, or CD8+CD57+ T cells (not recorded which) from PBMCs. The chain has TRBV6-5 and TRBJ2-5; TRBD1 aligns across 8 bases. In nucleotides, the CDR3 is TGTGCCAGCAGCGCCGGACAGGGACCTAGCACGGAAGAGACCCAGTACTTC. Translated, it gives CASSAGQGPSTEETQYF.